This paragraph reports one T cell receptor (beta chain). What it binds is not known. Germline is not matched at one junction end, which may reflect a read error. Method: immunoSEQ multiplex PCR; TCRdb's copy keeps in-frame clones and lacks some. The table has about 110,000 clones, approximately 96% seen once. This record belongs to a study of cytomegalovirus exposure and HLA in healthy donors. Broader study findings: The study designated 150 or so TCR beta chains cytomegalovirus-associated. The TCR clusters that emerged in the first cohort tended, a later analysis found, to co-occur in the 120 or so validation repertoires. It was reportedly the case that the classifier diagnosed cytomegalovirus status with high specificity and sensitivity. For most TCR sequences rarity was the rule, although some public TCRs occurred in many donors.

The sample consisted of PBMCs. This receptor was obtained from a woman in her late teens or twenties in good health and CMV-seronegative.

The CDR3 loop is CASSLTTEPYGYTF. In DNA, the CDR3 is TGTGCCAGCAGCTTAACGACAGAGCCATATGGCTACACCTTT. V and J are TRBV7-9 and TRBJ1-2; D perhaps matches TRBD1 (5 bases). Looked up from germline, CDR1 is SEHNR and CDR2 is FQNEAQ (reference sequence). The CDR3 covers 14 residues.